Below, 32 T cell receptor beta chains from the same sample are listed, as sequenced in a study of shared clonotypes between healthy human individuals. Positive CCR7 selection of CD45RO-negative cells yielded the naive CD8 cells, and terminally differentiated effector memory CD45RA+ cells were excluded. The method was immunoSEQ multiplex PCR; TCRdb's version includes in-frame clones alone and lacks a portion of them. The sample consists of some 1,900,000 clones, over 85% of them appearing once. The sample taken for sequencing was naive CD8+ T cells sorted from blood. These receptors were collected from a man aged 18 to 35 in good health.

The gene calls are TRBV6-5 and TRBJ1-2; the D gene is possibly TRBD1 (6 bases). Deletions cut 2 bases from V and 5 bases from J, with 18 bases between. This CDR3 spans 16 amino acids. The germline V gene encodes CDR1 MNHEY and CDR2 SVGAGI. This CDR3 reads CASSYIQGRVQYGYTF. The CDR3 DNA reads TGTGCCAGCAGTTACATCCAGGGGAGAGTCCAATATGGCTACACCTTC.

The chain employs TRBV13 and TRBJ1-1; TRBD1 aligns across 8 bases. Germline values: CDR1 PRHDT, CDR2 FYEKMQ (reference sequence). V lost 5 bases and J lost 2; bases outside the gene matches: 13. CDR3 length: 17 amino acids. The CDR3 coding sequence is TGTGCCAGCAGCCCAACCGGCGAGACAGGGGTAAACACTGAAGCTTTCTTT. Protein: CASSPTGETGVNTEAFF.

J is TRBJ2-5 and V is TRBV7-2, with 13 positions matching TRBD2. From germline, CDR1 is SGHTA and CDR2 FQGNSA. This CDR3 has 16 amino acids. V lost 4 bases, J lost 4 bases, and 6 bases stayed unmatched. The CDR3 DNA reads TGTGCCAGCAGCTCCTGGACTAGCGGGGGAAGAGAGACCCAGTACTTC. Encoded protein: CASSSWTSGGRETQYF. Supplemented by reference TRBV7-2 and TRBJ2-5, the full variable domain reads GAGVSQSPSNKVTEKGKDVELRCDPISGHTALYWYRQSLGQGLEFLIYFQGNSAPDKSGLPSDRFSAERTGGSVSTLTIQRTQQEDSAVYLCASSSWTSGGRETQYFGPGTRLLVL.

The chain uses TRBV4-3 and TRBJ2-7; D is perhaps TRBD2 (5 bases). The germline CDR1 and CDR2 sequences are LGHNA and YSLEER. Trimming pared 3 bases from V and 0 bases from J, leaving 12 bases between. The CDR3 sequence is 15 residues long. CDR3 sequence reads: CASSQEVAGSYEQYF. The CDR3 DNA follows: TGCGCCAGCAGCCAGGAGGTCGCAGGCTCCTACGAGCAGTACTTC.

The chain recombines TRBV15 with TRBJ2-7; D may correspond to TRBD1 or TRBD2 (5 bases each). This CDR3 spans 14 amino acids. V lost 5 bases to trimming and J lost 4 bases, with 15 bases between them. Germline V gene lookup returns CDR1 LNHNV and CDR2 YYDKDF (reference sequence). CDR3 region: CATSEWDGDYEQYF. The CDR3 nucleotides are TGTGCCACCAGCGAGTGGGACGGTGATTACGAGCAGTACTTC.

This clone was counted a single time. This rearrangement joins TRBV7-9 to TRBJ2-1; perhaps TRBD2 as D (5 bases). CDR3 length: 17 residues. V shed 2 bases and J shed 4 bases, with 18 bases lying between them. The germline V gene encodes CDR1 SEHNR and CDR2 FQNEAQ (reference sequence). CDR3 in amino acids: CASSLNGRETGYNEQFF. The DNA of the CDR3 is TGTGCCAGCAGCTTAAATGGCCGGGAAACTGGATACAATGAGCAGTTCTTC. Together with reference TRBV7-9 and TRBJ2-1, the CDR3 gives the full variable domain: DTGVSQNPRHKITKRGQNVTFRCDPISEHNRLYWYRQTLGQGPEFLTYFQNEAQLEKSRLLSDRFSAERPKGSFSTLEIQRTEQGDSAMYLCASSLNGRETGYNEQFFGPGTRLTVL.

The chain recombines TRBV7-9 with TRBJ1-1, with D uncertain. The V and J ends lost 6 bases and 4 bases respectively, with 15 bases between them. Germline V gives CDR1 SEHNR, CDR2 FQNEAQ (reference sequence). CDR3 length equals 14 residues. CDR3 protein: CASSLTTLGTEAFF. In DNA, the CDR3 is TGTGCCAGCAGTCTCACGACCTTGGGCACTGAAGCTTTCTTT. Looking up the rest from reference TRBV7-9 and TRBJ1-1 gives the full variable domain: DTGVSQNPRHKITKRGQNVTFRCDPISEHNRLYWYRQTLGQGPEFLTYFQNEAQLEKSRLLSDRFSAERPKGSFSTLEIQRTEQGDSAMYLCASSLTTLGTEAFFGQGTRLTVV.

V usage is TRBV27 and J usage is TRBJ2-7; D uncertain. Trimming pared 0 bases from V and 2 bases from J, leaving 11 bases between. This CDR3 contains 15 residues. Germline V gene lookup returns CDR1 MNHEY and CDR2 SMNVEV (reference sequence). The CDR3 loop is CASSLSGIGTYEQYF. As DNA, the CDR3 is TGTGCCAGCAGTTTATCAGGGATAGGGACCTACGAGCAGTACTTC.

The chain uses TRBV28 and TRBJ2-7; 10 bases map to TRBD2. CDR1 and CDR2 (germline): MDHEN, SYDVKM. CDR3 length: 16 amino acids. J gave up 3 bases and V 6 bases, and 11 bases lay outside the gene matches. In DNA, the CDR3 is TGTGCCAGCAGCCCTGGGCCTAGCGGGGGATTCTACGAGCAGTACTTC. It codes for CASSPGPSGGFYEQYF. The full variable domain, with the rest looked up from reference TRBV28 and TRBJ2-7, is DVKVTQSSRYLVKRTGEKVFLECVQDMDHENMFWYRQDPGLGLRLIYFSYDVKMKEKGDIPEGYSVSREKKERFSLILESASTNQTSMYLCASSPGPSGGFYEQYFGPGTRLTVT.

CDR3 sequence (DNA): TGTGCCAGCAGTTTAGCCGGTTGGAATCAGCCCCAGCATTTT. This codes for CASSLAGWNQPQHF. V is TRBV27 and J is TRBJ1-5; no clear D. The length of the CDR3 is 14 residues. Germline values: CDR1 MNHEY, CDR2 SMNVEV (reference sequence). Trimming shortened V by 2 bases and J by 4 bases, and 9 bases separated the two germline ends.

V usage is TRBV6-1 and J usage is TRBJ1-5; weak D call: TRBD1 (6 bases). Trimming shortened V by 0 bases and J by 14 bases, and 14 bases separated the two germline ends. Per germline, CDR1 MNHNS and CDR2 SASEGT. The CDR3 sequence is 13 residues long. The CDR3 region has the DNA TGTGCCAGCAGTGAAGCCTATGGACAGTGGAAGCATTTT. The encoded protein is CASSEAYGQWKHF.

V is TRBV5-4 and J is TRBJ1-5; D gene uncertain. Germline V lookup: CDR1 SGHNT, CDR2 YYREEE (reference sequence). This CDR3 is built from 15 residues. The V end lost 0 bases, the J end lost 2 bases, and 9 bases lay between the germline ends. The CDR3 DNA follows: TGTGCCAGCAGCTTGGAAGGAGCGGGCAATCAGCCCCAGCATTTT. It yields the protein CASSLEGAGNQPQHF.

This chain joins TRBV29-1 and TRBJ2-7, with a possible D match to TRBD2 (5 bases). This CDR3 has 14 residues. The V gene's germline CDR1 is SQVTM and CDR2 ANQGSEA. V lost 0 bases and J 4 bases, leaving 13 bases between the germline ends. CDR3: CSVEERAARYEQYF. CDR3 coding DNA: TGCAGCGTTGAAGAGAGAGCGGCCCGGTACGAGCAGTACTTC.

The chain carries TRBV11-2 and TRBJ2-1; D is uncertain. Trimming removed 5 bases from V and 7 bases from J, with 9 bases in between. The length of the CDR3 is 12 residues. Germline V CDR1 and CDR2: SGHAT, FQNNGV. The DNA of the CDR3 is TGTGCCAGCAGCCAAACGTTGAATGAGCAGTTCTTC. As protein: CASSQTLNEQFF.

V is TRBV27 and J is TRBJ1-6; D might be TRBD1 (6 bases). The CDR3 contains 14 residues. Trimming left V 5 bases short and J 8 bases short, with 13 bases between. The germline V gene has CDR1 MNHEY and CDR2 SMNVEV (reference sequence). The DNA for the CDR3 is TGTGCCAGCAGTCCAACAGGGTCGGATTCACCCCTCCACTTT. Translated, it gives CASSPTGSDSPLHF.

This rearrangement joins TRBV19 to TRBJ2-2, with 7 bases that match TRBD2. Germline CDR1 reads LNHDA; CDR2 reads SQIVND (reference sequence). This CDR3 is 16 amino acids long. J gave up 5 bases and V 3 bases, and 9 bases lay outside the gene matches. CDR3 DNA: TGTGCCAGTAGTATTCTCCCGGGAGGACTGACCGGGGAGCTGTTTTTT. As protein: CASSILPGGLTGELFF.

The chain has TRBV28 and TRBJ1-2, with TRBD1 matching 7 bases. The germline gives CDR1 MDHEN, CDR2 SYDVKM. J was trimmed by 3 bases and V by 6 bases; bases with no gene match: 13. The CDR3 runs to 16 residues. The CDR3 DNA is TGTGCCAGCAGCCCGATAACCGACAGGGAGGACTATGGCTACACCTTC. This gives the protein CASSPITDREDYGYTF.

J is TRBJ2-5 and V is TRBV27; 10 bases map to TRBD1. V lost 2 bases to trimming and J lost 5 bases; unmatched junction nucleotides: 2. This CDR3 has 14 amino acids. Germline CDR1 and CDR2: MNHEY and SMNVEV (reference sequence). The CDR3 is CASSLGTGVETQYF. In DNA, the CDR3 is TGTGCCAGCAGTTTAGGGACAGGGGTTGAGACCCAGTACTTC.

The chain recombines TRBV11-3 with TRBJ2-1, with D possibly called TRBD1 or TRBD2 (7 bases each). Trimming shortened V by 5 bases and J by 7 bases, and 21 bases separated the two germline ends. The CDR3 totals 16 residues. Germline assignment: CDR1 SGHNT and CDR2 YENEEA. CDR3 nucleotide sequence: TGTGCCAGCAGCCCCGCAAGTGGGGAGGGGGCGAATGAGCAGTTCTTC. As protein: CASSPASGEGANEQFF.

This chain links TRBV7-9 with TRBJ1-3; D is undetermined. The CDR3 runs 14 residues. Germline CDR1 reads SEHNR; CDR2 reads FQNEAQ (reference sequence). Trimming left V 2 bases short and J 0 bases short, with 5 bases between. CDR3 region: CASSLQASGNTIYF. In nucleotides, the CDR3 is TGTGCCAGCAGCTTACAGGCCTCTGGAAACACCATATATTTT.

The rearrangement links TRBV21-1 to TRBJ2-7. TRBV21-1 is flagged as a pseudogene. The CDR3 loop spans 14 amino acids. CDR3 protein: CASSKRAVGYEQYF. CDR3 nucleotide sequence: TGTGCCAGCAGCAAAAGGGCAGTCGGGTACGAGCAGTACTTC.

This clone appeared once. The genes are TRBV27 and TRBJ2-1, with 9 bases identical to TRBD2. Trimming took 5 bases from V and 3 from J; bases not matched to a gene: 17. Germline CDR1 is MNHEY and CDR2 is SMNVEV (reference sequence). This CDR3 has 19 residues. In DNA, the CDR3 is TGTGCCAGCAGTCCCCTAGGGCGGGGGGGTTCCAGGGGCTACAATGAGCAGTTCTTC. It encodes CASSPLGRGGSRGYNEQFF.

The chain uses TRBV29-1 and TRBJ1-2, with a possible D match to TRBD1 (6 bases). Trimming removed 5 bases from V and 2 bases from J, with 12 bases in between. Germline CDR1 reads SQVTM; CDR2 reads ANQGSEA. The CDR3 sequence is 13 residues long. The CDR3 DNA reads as TGCAGCGTTCAGGACAGATTAAACTATGGCTACACCTTC. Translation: CSVQDRLNYGYTF.

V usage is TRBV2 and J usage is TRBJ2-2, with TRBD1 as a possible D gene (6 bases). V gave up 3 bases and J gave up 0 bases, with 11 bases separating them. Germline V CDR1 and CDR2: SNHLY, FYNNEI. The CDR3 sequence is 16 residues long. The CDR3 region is CASSDIGGANTGELFF. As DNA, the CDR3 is TGTGCCAGCAGTGATATAGGGGGAGCGAACACCGGGGAGCTGTTTTTT.

The CDR3 bases are TGTGCCAGCAGCTTAGCCCCTCCTTTTAGCGGGGGACTTACTAGCACAGATACGCAGTATTTT. Its protein product is CASSLAPPFSGGLTSTDTQYF. J is TRBJ2-3 and V is TRBV7-2; the match to TRBD2 covers 9 bases. With 0 bases clipped from V and 0 bases from J, the junction kept 16 bases outside the gene matches. Per the germline V gene, CDR1 is SGHTA and CDR2 is FQGNSA. The CDR3 loop spans 21 amino acids.

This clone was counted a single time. Here the CDR3 DNA reads TGTGCCAGTAGTATAGATTTGCGACTAGAGCGGGAGGGTGATGAGCAGTTCTTC. Translating it yields CASSIDLRLEREGDEQFF. The chain employs TRBV19 and TRBJ2-1; 10 nucleotides line up with TRBD2. The CDR3 consists of 18 residues. V lost 0 bases, J lost 8 bases, and 13 bases stayed unmatched. Germline V gene sequence: CDR1 LNHDA, CDR2 SQIVND (reference sequence). The full variable domain, completed using reference TRBV19 and TRBJ2-1, is DGGITQSPKYLFRKEGQNVTLSCEQNLNHDAMYWYRQDPGQGLRLIYYSQIVNDFQKGDIAEGYSVSREKKESFPLTVTSAQKNPTAFYLCASSIDLRLEREGDEQFFGPGTRLTVL.

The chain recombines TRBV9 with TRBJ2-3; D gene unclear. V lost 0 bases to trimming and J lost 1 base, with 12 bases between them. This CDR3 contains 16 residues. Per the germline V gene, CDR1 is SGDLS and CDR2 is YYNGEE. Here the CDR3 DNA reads TGTGCCAGCAGCGTAGTGCTCCGAGGTGGCACAGATACGCAGTATTTT. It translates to CASSVVLRGGTDTQYF.

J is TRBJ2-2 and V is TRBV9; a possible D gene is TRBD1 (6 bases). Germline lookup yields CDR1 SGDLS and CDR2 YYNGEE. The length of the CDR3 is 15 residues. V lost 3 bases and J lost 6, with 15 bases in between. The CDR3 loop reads CASSAPGQRAGELFF. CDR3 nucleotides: TGTGCCAGCAGCGCGCCGGGACAACGCGCCGGGGAGCTGTTTTTT.

Here the CDR3 reads CSVGGDRGYTEAFF. Written as DNA, the CDR3 is TGCAGCGTCGGGGGCGACAGGGGATACACTGAAGCTTTCTTT. This chain connects TRBV29-1 to TRBJ1-1; 8 nucleotides align to TRBD1. This CDR3 has 14 residues. The germline gives CDR1 SQVTM, CDR2 ANQGSEA. V lost 6 bases, J lost 3 bases, and 9 bases stayed unmatched.

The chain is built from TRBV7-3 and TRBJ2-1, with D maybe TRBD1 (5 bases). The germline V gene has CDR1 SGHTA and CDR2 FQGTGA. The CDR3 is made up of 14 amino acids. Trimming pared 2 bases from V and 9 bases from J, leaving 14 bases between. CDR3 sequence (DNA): TGTGCCAGCAGCTTACTGATCCAGGGAAGTGAGCAGTTCTTC. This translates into CASSLLIQGSEQFF.

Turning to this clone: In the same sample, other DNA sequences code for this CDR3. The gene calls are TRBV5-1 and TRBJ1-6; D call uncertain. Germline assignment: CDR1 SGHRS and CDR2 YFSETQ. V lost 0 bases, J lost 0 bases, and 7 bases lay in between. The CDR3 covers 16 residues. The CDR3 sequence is CASSLDRSSYNSPLHF. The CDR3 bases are TGCGCCAGCAGCTTGGACAGAAGCTCCTATAATTCACCCCTCCACTTT.

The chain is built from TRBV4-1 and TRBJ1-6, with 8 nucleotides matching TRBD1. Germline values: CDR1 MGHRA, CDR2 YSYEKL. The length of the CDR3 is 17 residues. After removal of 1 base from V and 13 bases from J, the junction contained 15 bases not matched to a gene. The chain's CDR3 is CASSQVPGGQGIDPLHF. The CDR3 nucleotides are TGCGCCAGCAGCCAAGTCCCAGGAGGACAGGGCATAGATCCCCTCCACTTT.